This T cell receptor beta chain derives from a study of blood T cell repertoires in COVID-19. Study-level background: COVID-19 samples collected from the United States, Italy and Spain covered acute and convalescent phases. PBMCs, B-cell-depleted T cells, or T cells provided the cDNA or gDNA that made up the material.

In the source study's methods: For nucleated cells, counts were estimated from reference gene primer amplification. Profiled with immunoSEQ multiplex PCR; TCRdb holds only in-frame clones, not every one. That table gives V, J and clone size, and the DNA gave D and trimming. The sample has around 230,000 clones; approximately 88% are singletons. Source material: peripheral blood. The sequence came from a man in his forties with acute or convalescent COVID-19.

For the CDR3, the DNA is TGCAGTGCTAGAGATGAGTATGGCTACACCTTC. Translating it yields CSARDEYGYTF. The V gene is TRBV20-1, the J gene TRBJ1-2; D remains unclear. CDR1 and CDR2 (germline): DFQATT, SNEGSKA (reference sequence). With 0 bases removed from V and 5 bases from J, the gap between germline ends came to 4 bases. CDR3 length equals 11 residues.